This is a list of T cell receptor beta chains from one sample in a study of T cell responses to AZD1222 COVID-19 vaccine. Profiled with immunoSEQ multiplex PCR; TCRdb holds only in-frame clones, not every one. This sample has 150,000 to 200,000 clones; about 89% occur once, and the top ten carry 2.5% to 3%. The specimen was peripheral blood, collected on day 0 of MenACWY control vaccination. The origin of the receptors is an adult in good health. Each CDR3 is given with its conserved first and last residue. Each record gives: clone size, CDR3 length, V gene, D gene, J gene, CDR3 protein, CDR3 DNA. D genes are given only for firm matches. For some rows the clone size is stated as once, few or many, or as a class when expanded; others skip it.

size: -; length: 12; V: TRBV5-4; D: TRBD1; J: TRBJ1-4; CDR3: CASSIGGLGLFF; DNA: TGTGCCAGCAGCATAGGGGGCCTGGGACTGTTTTTT
size: -; length: 15; V: TRBV6-5; D: TRBD1; J: TRBJ1-1; CDR3: CASKPGQGWKTEAFF; DNA: TGTGCCAGCAAGCCAGGACAGGGTTGGAAGACTGAAGCTTTCTTT
size: -; length: 16; V: TRBV9; D: -; J: TRBJ2-3; CDR3: CASTPGGGVSTDTQYF; DNA: TGTGCCAGCACCCCGGGTGGGGGAGTAAGCACAGATACGCAGTATTTT
size: -; length: 16; V: TRBV19; D: TRBD1; J: TRBJ2-7; CDR3: CASSINFPGTAYEQYF; DNA: TGTGCCAGTAGTATAAACTTTCCCGGGACAGCCTACGAGCAGTACTTC
size: -; length: 16; V: TRBV15; D: TRBD1; J: TRBJ1-6; CDR3: CATSTMDRGPNSPLHF; DNA: TGTGCCACCAGCACGATGGACAGGGGGCCGAATTCACCCCTCCACTTT
size: -; length: 13; V: TRBV30; D: TRBD2; J: TRBJ2-1; CDR3: CASAGGLVNEQFF; DNA: TGTGCCTCAGCGGGGGGCTTGGTCAATGAGCAGTTCTTC
size: -; length: 15; V: TRBV7-2; D: -; J: TRBJ1-4; CDR3: CASSPGVTTNEKLFF; DNA: TGTGCCAGCAGCCCAGGGGTGACAACTAATGAAAAACTGTTTTTT
size: -; length: 15; V: TRBV27; D: -; J: TRBJ2-7; CDR3: CASSSGQGGSYEQYF; DNA: TGTGCCAGCAGCTCCGGGCAGGGTGGGTCCTACGAGCAGTACTTC
size: -; length: 14; V: TRBV27; D: -; J: TRBJ1-4; CDR3: CAPTRHRGCEKLFF; DNA: TGTGCCCCCACGCGGCACCGGGGGTGTGAAAAACTGTTTTTT
size: -; length: 17; V: TRBV27; D: -; J: TRBJ1-2; CDR3: CASSLSIRQDSNYGYTF; DNA: TGTGCCAGCAGTTTATCTATCCGTCAAGATTCTAACTATGGCTACACCTTC
size: -; length: 13; V: TRBV10-3; D: -; J: TRBJ2-1; CDR3: CAISTQEADEQFF; DNA: TGTGCCATCAGTACACAGGAGGCGGATGAGCAGTTCTTC
size: -; length: 17; V: TRBV5-1; D: TRBD2; J: TRBJ2-5; CDR3: CASTGGVAGTHQETQYF; DNA: TGCGCCAGCACTGGGGGGGTCGCAGGGACCCACCAAGAGACCCAGTACTTC
size: -; length: 14; V: TRBV6-2/TRBV6-3; D: -; J: TRBJ1-1; CDR3: CASSPRQGLTEAFF; DNA: TGTGCCAGCAGCCCGCGGCAGGGGTTAACTGAAGCTTTCTTT
size: -; length: 14; V: TRBV27; D: TRBD1; J: TRBJ2-5; CDR3: CASTDRGRVETQYF; DNA: TGTGCCAGCACCGACAGGGGAAGGGTGGAGACCCAGTACTTC
size: -; length: 17; V: TRBV9; D: TRBD2; J: TRBJ2-3; CDR3: CASSSSPLAGYGDTQYF; DNA: TGTGCCAGCAGCTCAAGCCCACTAGCGGGCTACGGAGATACGCAGTATTTT
size: -; length: 14; V: TRBV7-2; D: -; J: TRBJ1-5; CDR3: CASSLIGGNQPQHF; DNA: TGTGCCAGCAGCTTAATAGGGGGCAATCAGCCCCAGCATTTT
size: -; length: 12; V: TRBV6-6; D: TRBD1; J: TRBJ1-2; CDR3: CATSTGVTGYTF; DNA: TGTGCCACTTCGACAGGGGTGACTGGCTACACCTTC
size: -; length: 14; V: TRBV16; D: -; J: TRBJ1-6; CDR3: CASSQFLGNSPLHF; DNA: TGTGCCAGCAGCCAATTTTTAGGGAATTCACCCCTCCACTTT
size: -; length: 13; V: TRBV12-3/TRBV12-4; D: TRBD1; J: TRBJ1-1; CDR3: CASRRQGGTEAFF; DNA: TGTGCCAGCAGACGACAGGGAGGGACTGAAGCTTTCTTT
size: -; length: 14; V: TRBV19; D: -; J: TRBJ1-3; CDR3: CASSIFGERNTIYF; DNA: TGTGCCAGTAGTATCTTTGGAGAAAGGAACACCATATATTTT
size: once; length: 16; V: TRBV6-5; D: -; J: TRBJ2-7; CDR3: CASSSRTATMTYEQYF; DNA: TGTGCCAGCAGTTCCCGGACAGCGACGATGACCTACGAGCAGTACTTC
size: -; length: 13; V: TRBV9; D: -; J: TRBJ1-2; CDR3: CASSGPDRDGYTF; DNA: TGTGCCAGCAGCGGGCCCGACCGTGATGGCTACACCTTC